A selection of T cell receptor beta chains follows, all from one sample in a study of regulatory T cells in long-lasting Graves disease. TCRdb itself ran the multiplex PCR reads through MiXCR, one entry per CDR3 protein. The sample shows a few hundred thousand distinct CDR3 sequences, around 24% of them seen only once. Source: peripheral blood mononuclear cells (PBMCs), taken when the disease was refractory, from a patient treated with antithyroid drugs. All receptors come from a female donor with Graves disease. CDR3s include the opening cysteine and the closing phenylalanine or tryptophan. A D gene is named only where the DNA matches it firmly. Clone size is shown for a subset of rows, as once, few, many or a class of expanded clone.

j_call clone_size d_call v_call cdr3_aa cdr3_nt
TRBJ1-1 few NA TRBV15 CATSREAGLFPEAFF TGTGCCACCAGCAGAGAGGCTGGGCTCTTCCCTGAAGCTTTCTTT
TRBJ2-7 few NA TRBV10-3 CAIGTQGGSYEQYF TGTGCCATCGGGACACAGGGAGGTTCCTACGAGCAGTACTTC
TRBJ2-3 few TRBD2 TRBV7-2 CASSLWSGTSGDTQYF TGTGCCAGCAGCTTATGGAGCGGGACCTCGGGTGATACGCAGTATTTT
TRBJ1-1 NA NA TRBV6-2/TRBV6-3 CASSERGGWNTEAFF TGTGCCAGCAGTGAACGGGGAGGGTGGAACACTGAAGCTTTCTTT
TRBJ2-2 NA NA TRBV10-3 CAISAGSVLSGELFF TGTGCCATCAGTGCGGGGAGTGTCCTCTCCGGGGAGCTGTTTTTT
TRBJ1-6 few NA TRBV27 CASSLAPTPPRIGYNSPLHF TGTGCCAGCAGTTTAGCCCCCACCCCCCCGCGAATCGGGTATAATTCACCCCTCCACTTT
TRBJ2-5 NA TRBD2 TRBV7-2 CASSLRTSGREETQYF TGTGCCAGCAGCTTAAGGACTAGCGGGAGGGAAGAGACCCAGTACTTC
TRBJ1-4 many TRBD1 TRBV7-8 CASSRDRTTNEKLFF TGTGCCAGCAGCCGGGACAGAACAACTAATGAAAAACTGTTTTTT
TRBJ2-7 NA NA TRBV5-5 CASSFSSSLFYEQYF TGTGCCAGCAGCTTCTCTTCTAGCCTTTTCTACGAGCAGTACTTC
TRBJ1-2 few NA TRBV5-6 CASSPGGGVYGYTF TGTGCCAGCAGCCCGGGGGGAGGCGTCTATGGCTACACCTTC
TRBJ2-7 many NA TRBV7-2 CASSSRDRDSEQYF TGTGCCAGCAGCTCGAGGGACCGGGACTCCGAGCAGTACTTC
TRBJ1-5 many NA TRBV28 CASSTGINQPQHF TGTGCCAGCAGTACAGGGATCAATCAGCCCCAGCATTTT
TRBJ1-2 many NA TRBV28 CASSLILQNYGYTF TGTGCCAGCAGTTTAATTCTCCAAAACTATGGCTACACCTTC
TRBJ1-5 NA NA TRBV28 CASSLKGAGNQPQHF TGTGCCAGCAGTTTGAAAGGGGCTGGCAATCAGCCCCAGCATTTT
TRBJ1-4 NA NA TRBV6-4 CATGQGVEEKLFF TGTGCCACTGGCCAGGGAGTCGAGGAAAAACTGTTTTTT
TRBJ1-5 few NA TRBV6-2/TRBV6-3 CASLGAFGQPQHF TGTGCCAGTCTGGGGGCCTTTGGACAGCCCCAGCATTTT
TRBJ1-1 many NA TRBV7-9 CASNPDRVNTEAFF TGTGCCAGCAACCCGGACAGAGTGAACACTGAAGCTTTCTTT
TRBJ2-2 few NA TRBV7-6 CASSLTGISTGELFF TGTGCCAGCAGCTTAACAGGGATAAGCACCGGGGAGCTGTTTTTT
TRBJ2-5 many TRBD2 TRBV12-3/TRBV12-4 CASRDTSGGFQETQYF TGTGCCAGCAGGGATACTAGCGGGGGCTTCCAAGAGACCCAGTACTTC
TRBJ2-7 few TRBD1 TRBV10-3 CAISKTGDEQYF TGTGCCATCAGTAAGACAGGGGACGAGCAGTACTTC
TRBJ2-2 many NA TRBV6-1 CASTPGGTPIAGELFF TGTGCCAGCACCCCAGGGGGGACCCCCATCGCCGGGGAGCTGTTTTTT
TRBJ2-7 few TRBD1 TRBV20-1 CSAKSGTGDTYEQYF TGCAGTGCTAAATCGGGGACAGGGGATACCTACGAGCAGTACTTC
TRBJ1-1 many NA TRBV7-8 CASSLVSNAGTEAFF TGTGCCAGCAGCTTAGTGTCCAATGCCGGTACTGAAGCTTTCTTT
TRBJ1-2 NA NA TRBV15 CATSDNGVYGYTF TGTGCCACCAGTGACAATGGGGTATATGGCTACACCTTC
TRBJ2-7 few TRBD2 TRBV29-1 CSVDVTGGAYEQYF TGCAGCGTTGATGTGACGGGAGGCGCCTACGAGCAGTACTTC
TRBJ2-6 many NA TRBV11-1 CASSTDGANVLTF TGTGCCAGCAGCACGGATGGGGCCAACGTCCTGACTTTC
TRBJ2-2 NA NA TRBV2 CASTHLSLHGTGELFF TGTGCCAGCACTCATCTCTCCCTCCATGGCACCGGGGAGCTGTTTTTT
TRBJ2-2 NA TRBD1 TRBV5-1 CASSLWAGTGNTGELFF TGCGCCAGCAGCCTGTGGGCTGGGACAGGGAACACCGGGGAGCTGTTTTTT
TRBJ2-5 NA NA TRBV5-5 CASSFQVLQETQYF TGTGCCAGCAGCTTTCAGGTTCTTCAAGAGACCCAGTACTTC
TRBJ2-4 few TRBD2 TRBV6-2/TRBV6-3 CASSSERGAPDVAKNIQYF TGTGCCAGCAGTTCGGAGCGGGGGGCTCCAGACGTAGCCAAAAACATTCAGTACTTC
TRBJ1-5 few TRBD1 TRBV30 CAWSGRGPLNQPQHF TGTGCCTGGAGTGGGAGGGGGCCCCTTAATCAGCCCCAGCATTTT
TRBJ2-2 NA TRBD1 TRBV7-9 CASSSSGTGNTGELFF TGTGCCAGCAGCTCCTCCGGGACAGGGAACACCGGGGAGCTGTTTTTT
TRBJ1-4 few NA TRBV7-9 CASNGGKATNEKLFF TGTGCCAGCAATGGAGGGAAAGCAACTAATGAAAAACTGTTTTTT
TRBJ1-5 many NA TRBV20-1 CSASKGSGQPQHF TGCAGTGCTAGTAAGGGATCGGGACAGCCCCAGCATTTT
TRBJ2-7 many NA TRBV2 CASSRGRQSSYEQYF TGTGCCAGCAGCCGGGGACGGCAGAGCTCCTACGAGCAGTACTTC
TRBJ2-5 few NA TRBV29-1 CSVDDGSNRETQYF TGCAGCGTTGATGACGGGAGTAACCGGGAGACCCAGTACTTC
TRBJ1-5 many TRBD1 TRBV2 CASSTGDLQPQHF TGTGCCAGCAGTACAGGGGATCTTCAGCCCCAGCATTTT
TRBJ2-7 NA NA TRBV5-8 CASSWDTGPYEQYF TGTGCCAGCAGCTGGGACACCGGTCCCTACGAGCAGTACTTC
TRBJ1-1 once NA TRBV7-3 CASSLNAVTEAFF TGTGCCAGCAGCTTAAATGCAGTCACTGAAGCTTTCTTT
TRBJ2-1 NA TRBD2 TRBV2 CASSDVAGGHNEQFF TGTGCCAGCAGTGACGTAGCGGGAGGACATAATGAGCAGTTCTTC
TRBJ2-7 NA NA TRBV25-1 CATARGQYEQYF TGTGCCACTGCCCGGGGGCAATACGAGCAGTACTTC
TRBJ1-5 few NA TRBV5-1 CASSRSGNQPQHF TGCGCCAGCAGCAGGAGTGGCAACCAGCCCCAGCATTTT
TRBJ2-7 NA NA TRBV24-1 CATSGSTVYEQYF TGTGCCACCAGTGGTTCCACAGTCTACGAGCAGTACTTC
TRBJ1-1 many NA TRBV15 CATSRDRHVEAFF TGTGCCACCAGCAGAGATCGACACGTTGAAGCTTTCTTT
TRBJ2-2 NA NA TRBV24-1 CATSDFTGFTGELFF TGTGCCACCAGTGATTTTACAGGGTTCACCGGGGAGCTGTTTTTT
TRBJ1-5 many NA TRBV27 CASSLERGGQPQHF TGTGCCAGCAGTTTAGAGAGGGGCGGTCAGCCCCAGCATTTT
TRBJ1-1 few NA TRBV7-6 CASSLRAAGHLEAFF TGTGCCAGCAGCTTAAGGGCCGCCGGACACTTGGAAGCTTTCTTT
TRBJ1-2 many NA TRBV12-3/TRBV12-4 CASSLGYGYTF TGTGCCAGCAGTCTGGGTTATGGCTACACCTTC
TRBJ2-3 NA TRBD2 TRBV12-3/TRBV12-4 CASSSRTSGTDTQYF TGTGCCAGCAGTTCGAGGACTAGCGGCACAGATACGCAGTATTTT
TRBJ2-7 NA TRBD2 TRBV6-1 CASGLVGYEQYF TGTGCCAGTGGACTAGTCGGTTACGAGCAGTACTTC
TRBJ2-4 NA NA TRBV15 CATSRDGVGGGPRNIQYF TGTGCCACCAGCAGAGACGGGGTCGGAGGGGGACCGAGAAACATTCAGTACTTC
TRBJ2-5 few NA TRBV10-3 CAISESGISETQYF TGTGCCATCAGTGAGTCGGGGATATCAGAGACCCAGTACTTC
TRBJ1-3 NA NA TRBV28 CASSPEGPGNTIYF TGTGCCAGCAGTCCCGAGGGCCCTGGAAACACCATATATTTT